This entry concerns a single T cell receptor beta chain. Its antigen is not identified. This sample is drawn from a study of beta chain features in type 1 diabetes. Across the whole study: All samples together contributed about 100,000,000 sorted cells for examination. General study findings and limits: In all four CD4+ subsets, TCRB CDR3 length was significantly, moderately reduced in type 1 diabetes. Equally in patients and controls, PCR might preferentially amplify shorter templates. Healthy donors had naive, central memory and Treg TCRB repertoires that appeared less similar than those seen among patients.

Since all of the isolated RNA was reverse transcribed, expressed TCRB transcripts were what got sequenced. Profiled with immunoSEQ multiplex PCR; TCRdb holds only in-frame clones, not every one. The sample lists around 40,000 clones; 66% were seen once. CDR3 size: 13 residues. The germline V gene encodes CDR1 SGHTA and CDR2 FQGNSA. The V gene end was trimmed by 5 bases and the J gene end by 3 bases; junction bases not matched to a gene: 3. The V gene is TRBV7-2, the J gene TRBJ1-2; 7 positions agree with TRBD1. The sample comprised Tregs from blood. The source of this sequence is a woman younger than 35 with type 1 diabetes. CDR3 residues: CASSPDRDYGYTF. The CDR3 DNA sequence: TGTGCCAGCAGCCCCGACAGGGACTATGGCTACACCTTC.